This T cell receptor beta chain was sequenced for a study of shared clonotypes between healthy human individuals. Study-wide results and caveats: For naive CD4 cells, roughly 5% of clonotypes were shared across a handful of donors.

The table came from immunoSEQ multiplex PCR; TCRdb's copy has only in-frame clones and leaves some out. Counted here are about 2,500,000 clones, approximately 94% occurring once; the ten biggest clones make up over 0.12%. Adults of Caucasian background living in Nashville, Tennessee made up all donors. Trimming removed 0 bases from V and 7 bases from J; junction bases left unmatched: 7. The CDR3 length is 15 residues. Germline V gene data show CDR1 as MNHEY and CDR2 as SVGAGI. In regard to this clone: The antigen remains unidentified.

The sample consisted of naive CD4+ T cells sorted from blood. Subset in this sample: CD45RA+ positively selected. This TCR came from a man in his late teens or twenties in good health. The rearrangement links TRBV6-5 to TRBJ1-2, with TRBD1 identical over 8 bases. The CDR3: CASSYSTGVGFGYTF. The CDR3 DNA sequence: TGTGCCAGCAGTTACTCGACAGGGGTCGGTTTTGGCTACACCTTC.